This TCR beta chain was captured in a study of CXCR4 blockade with PD-1 therapy in pancreatic cancer (dated by TCRdb to about 2019). With respect to the entire study: The study analyzed resected pancreatic ductal adenocarcinoma using multiplex immunohistochemistry and TCRbeta immunosequencing, along with ex vivo slice culture to test PD-1 and CXCR4 blockade. Two geographically distinct regions were TCR-sequenced from each of about six tumors to assess intratumoral heterogeneity.

The immunoSEQ Assay at Adaptive Biotechnologies was used to immunosequence TCRbeta CDR3 regions from the extracted DNA. The study's processing was this. To measure the absolute abundance of each unique TCRbeta CDR3, the sequences were collapsed and filtered. Clonality was calculated as 1 minus Pielou's evenness, using only productive in-frame rearrangements. Regional overlap was measured by following the top 100 nucleotide rearrangements across paired samples, and the Morisita index was used to compare paired samples with unrelated samples. Convergence of nucleotide rearrangements onto identical amino acid sequences was assessed with the immunoSEQ Rearrangement Details tool. What TCRdb holds here is the immuneACCESS table cut down to in-frame rearrangements. Part of the clones is not present; checked against another copy, under half of the missing clones reflect an unresolved V gene, and the others are unexplained. That table gives V, J and clone size, and the DNA gave D and trimming. The sample yields roughly 5,800 clones; approximately 40% were counted once. Around 14% of the sample lies in the top ten.

CDR3 length: 15 amino acids, cysteine to phenylalanine. Solely the CDR3 DNA is kept, with 45 bases framed from the first base. The germline ends are 14 bases apart after V is trimmed by 5 bases and J by 2 bases. Results the study describes overall, beyond this receptor: Only TCRbeta chains were sequenced, so true antigen-specificity overlap of convergent dominant clones remained unconfirmed pending paired alpha-beta single-cell sequencing. A strong correlation was found between the frequency of an amino acid clone and the number of distinct nucleotide rearrangements encoding that clone, which suggests convergent selection driven by common tumor antigens. Tumors showed clonal expansion, with mean productive clonality about 0.14 versus 0.05 in healthy blood, but clonality did not correlate with survival.

A remark on this clone: There is no known antigen for this receptor. No quality values exist for individual bases; no much larger clone is one base distant.

The patients who supplied the archived tumor blocks had received no neoadjuvant therapy before resection. In the preserved-tissue arm of the study, over 28 surgical resection samples from roughly 22 previously untreated pancreatic ductal adenocarcinoma patients were used. For the resection arm, ten 5-micron curls of FFPE tumor adjacent to the multiplex immunohistochemistry slide were used for DNA extraction. Input material: tumor tissue. This clonotype was sampled from a human donor with pancreatic ductal adenocarcinoma. Recombination joined TRBV6-7 with TRBJ2-3; the D gene remains uncertain. TRBV6-7 is noted as an ORF with a role that remains uncertain. The nucleotides are TGTGCCAGCAGTGCGACTGGCTACCACACAGATACGCAGTATTTT. It translates as CASSATGYHTDTQYF.